This T cell receptor (beta chain) was captured in a study of Ad26.COV2.S vaccination and SARS-CoV-2 variants. On the study more broadly: The COV1001 Ad26.COV2.S trial arm included the donor. Each vaccinee took Ad26.COV2.S intramuscularly, once or twice 56 days apart.

Some clones are missing from TCRdb's copy, which holds only in-frame ones; the method was immunoSEQ multiplex PCR. The table records some 450,000 clones, roughly 88% of them present only once. Study-level points and caveats: Vaccinated individuals (as opposed to placebo recipients) had higher spike-specific TCR breadth.

The V gene end was trimmed by 4 bases and the J gene end by 1 base; junction bases not matched to a gene: 7. The CDR3 length is 17 residues. Germline V gene lookup returns CDR1 SGHNT and CDR2 YYREEE (reference sequence). Points on this clone: Antigen specificity is unknown.

Treatment of the sample: some 19 received Ad26.COV2.S at low or high dose, single or two shots; about 5 received placebo; per-sample allocation not given. Day 63 after the first vaccine or placebo injection was the time point for sampling. The donor was a Boston adult aged 18-55 years. This specimen was peripheral blood, taken in a trial of Ad26.COV2.S vaccine versus placebo. The chain combines TRBV5-4 with TRBJ2-5; 13 nucleotides agree with TRBD2. This TCR derives from a person between 18 and 60 years old who received the Ad26.COV2.S COVID-19 vaccine or a placebo. For the CDR3, the DNA is TGTGCCAGCAGCGGAACAACTAGCGGGAGGGTCCAAGAGACCCAGTACTTC. Its protein product is CASSGTTSGRVQETQYF.